This is a list of T cell receptor beta chains from one sample in a study of T cell responses to AZD1222 COVID-19 vaccine. The repertoire was sequenced with immunoSEQ multiplex PCR; TCRdb's copy has only in-frame clones and lacks some. The sample includes fewer than 200,000 clones, around 88% of them seen just once. The specimen comprised peripheral blood, sampled 28 days after the second AZD1222 dose. The receptors derive from an adult who received the AZD1222 COVID-19 vaccine. The CDR3 runs from the conserved cysteine through the conserved F or W. The D gene is left open where the match is weak. Clone size is not always given. Where it is, it says once, few, many or a class for expanded clones.

clone_size: .; d_call: TRBD1; v_call: TRBV19; j_call: TRBJ1-4; cdr3_aa: CASISPGQPNEKLFF; cdr3_nt: TGTGCCAGTATCTCCCCGGGACAGCCTAATGAAAAACTGTTTTTT
clone_size: .; d_call: TRBD1; v_call: TRBV14; j_call: TRBJ1-1; cdr3_aa: CASSQVGTGGAFF; cdr3_nt: TGTGCCAGCAGCCAAGTAGGTACAGGGGGAGCTTTCTTT
clone_size: .; d_call: TRBD1; v_call: TRBV4-2; j_call: TRBJ1-6; cdr3_aa: CASSQGQVGNSPLHF; cdr3_nt: TGTGCCAGCAGCCAGGGACAGGTCGGGAATTCACCCCTCCACTTT
clone_size: .; d_call: .; v_call: TRBV2; j_call: TRBJ1-2; cdr3_aa: CASSYGTNYGYTF; cdr3_nt: TGTGCCAGCAGTTACGGGACTAACTATGGCTACACCTTC
clone_size: .; d_call: .; v_call: TRBV7-8; j_call: TRBJ2-5; cdr3_aa: CASSGPRRGETQYF; cdr3_nt: TGTGCCAGCAGCGGACCCCGCAGGGGAGAGACCCAGTACTTC
clone_size: .; d_call: .; v_call: TRBV5-1; j_call: TRBJ2-5; cdr3_aa: CASSLEGAGPETQYF; cdr3_nt: TGCGCCAGCAGCTTGGAAGGGGCAGGGCCAGAGACCCAGTACTTC
clone_size: .; d_call: .; v_call: TRBV7-2; j_call: TRBJ2-7; cdr3_aa: CASSFAVLYEQYF; cdr3_nt: TGTGCCAGCAGCTTTGCGGTCCTCTACGAGCAGTACTTC
clone_size: .; d_call: TRBD1; v_call: TRBV28; j_call: TRBJ2-1; cdr3_aa: CASRPTGINEQFF; cdr3_nt: TGTGCCAGCAGGCCGACAGGGATTAATGAGCAGTTCTTC
clone_size: .; d_call: TRBD2; v_call: TRBV7-7; j_call: TRBJ2-2; cdr3_aa: CASSSQGGGNTGELFF; cdr3_nt: TGTGCTAGCAGCTCCCAGGGCGGGGGAAACACCGGGGAGCTGTTTTTT
clone_size: .; d_call: TRBD1; v_call: TRBV7-2; j_call: TRBJ2-7; cdr3_aa: CASSARDSKYRNYEQYF; cdr3_nt: TGTGCCAGCAGCGCCCGGGACAGTAAGTACAGGAATTACGAGCAGTACTTC
clone_size: few; d_call: TRBD1; v_call: TRBV7-9; j_call: TRBJ1-6; cdr3_aa: CASSRGTGSNNSPLHF; cdr3_nt: TGTGCCAGCAGCCGTGGGACAGGGTCTAATAATTCACCCCTCCACTTT